The T cell receptor (beta chain) described here comes from a study of blood T cell repertoires in COVID-19. Per germline, CDR1 MDHEN and CDR2 SYDVKM. There are 14 residues in the CDR3. V trimming: 10 bases; J trimming: 2 bases; junction bases outside the gene matches: 8. Assignment of participants to cohorts was predicated upon participant-reported clinical history. Recovery among Cohort 3 donors was established by two negative PCRs, clearance, or symptom resolution. Profiling relied on immunoSEQ multiplex PCR, and the TCRdb table lists in-frame clones only, not all of them. The sample shows about 140,000 clones, over 65% of them seen only once.

The specimen was PBMCs or T cells enriched from blood (not recorded which). The clonotype was recovered from a woman aged 50 to 65 who had recovered from COVID-19. This sequence joins TRBV28 and TRBJ2-7, with 10 nucleotides matching TRBD1. The CDR3 DNA follows: TGTGCCACCACACCGGGACAGGGGACCTACGAGCAGTACGTC. It is translated as CATTPGQGTYEQYV.